These 28 T cell receptor beta chains were sequenced from one sample in a study of T-cell memory formation after mild COVID-19. In TCRdb, the 5' RACE reads were re-called with MiXCR into one record per CDR3 protein. The sample lists fewer than 350,000 distinct CDR3 sequences; roughly an eighth were seen once. Sequenced material: PBMCs or a T cell subset sorted from them (not recorded which). The receptors shown here come from a man younger than 30 who had mild COVID-19 (a few samples of this study predate the infection). Cell type and time point are not known.

This clonotype showed up many times. For the CDR3, the DNA is TGTGCCAGCAGGCCGGGACTAGCGGCGGATACGCAGTATTTT. This codes for CASRPGLAADTQYF. The V and J genes are TRBV6-5 and TRBJ2-3, with 11 positions matching TRBD2. This CDR3 has 14 residues. The germline V gene encodes CDR1 MNHEY and CDR2 SVGAGI. Germline trimming cut 6 bases from V and 6 bases from J; bases unmatched to any gene: 5.

The V gene is TRBV5-1, the J gene TRBJ1-1; D is unresolved. This CDR3 is 15 amino acids long. CDR1 and CDR2 (germline): SGHRS, YFSETQ. The V end was cut by 0 bases, the J end by 2 bases, with 11 bases between. In DNA, the CDR3 is TGCGCCAGCAGCTTGGAACGGGGAGATAACACTGAAGCTTTCTTT. Amino acids: CASSLERGDNTEAFF. Combining the CDR3 with reference TRBV5-1 and TRBJ1-1 gives the whole variable domain KAGVTQTPRYLIKTRGQQVTLSCSPISGHRSVSWYQQTPGQGLQFLFEYFSETQRNKGNFPGRFSGRQFSNSRSEMNVSTLELGDSALYLCASSLERGDNTEAFFGQGTRLTVV.

This clonotype has only a few counts. A junction boundary mismatches the germline segment, possibly from a read error. The rearrangement links TRBV4-1 to TRBJ2-3; D is perhaps TRBD1 or TRBD2 (6 bases each). The CDR3 has 12 residues. Germline assignment: CDR1 MGHRA and CDR2 YSYEKL. CDR3 loop: CASSPGGGRQEF. CDR3 coding DNA: TGCGCCAGCAGCCCCGGGGGCGGTCGCCAGGAATTT.

This clonotype was detected ten times or more. The V call is TRBV9, the J call TRBJ2-1; no firm D call. The CDR3 has 13 amino acids. The germline CDR1 and CDR2 sequences are SGDLS and YYNGEE. Trimming took off 0 bases at V and 11 bases at J, with 12 bases between the two ends. The CDR3 sequence is CASSVELGTKQFF. CDR3 coding DNA: TGTGCCAGCAGCGTAGAGTTAGGCACGAAGCAGTTCTTC.

This clonotype was observed a handful of times. The chain links TRBV25-1 to TRBJ2-1; D is perhaps TRBD1 (5 bases). With 4 bases removed from V and 9 bases from J, the gap between germline ends came to 13 bases. The CDR3 contains 13 residues. Germline CDR1 reads MGHDK; CDR2 reads SYGVNS. CDR3: CASSVRQIPEQFF. CDR3 in DNA: TGTGCCAGCAGTGTCCGACAGATTCCTGAGCAGTTCTTC. Looking up the rest from reference TRBV25-1 and TRBJ2-1 gives the full variable domain: EADIYQTPRYLVIGTGKKITLECSQTMGHDKMYWYQQDPGMELHLIHYSYGVNSTEKGDLSSESTVSRIRTEHFPLTLESARPSHTSQYLCASSVRQIPEQFFGPGTRLTVL.

In this sample, this clonotype turned up a few times. The chain uses TRBV7-9 and TRBJ2-7, with 8 bases matching TRBD2. V was pared by 6 bases and J by 1 base, with 8 bases of the junction left unmatched. Germline V CDR1 and CDR2: SEHNR, FQNEAQ (reference sequence). This CDR3 spans 15 amino acids. The CDR3, as DNA: TGTGCCAGCAGTCAACTAGCGGAGGGTTCCTACGAGCAGTACTTC. Translation gives CASSQLAEGSYEQYF.

This clonotype occurred a few times. This rearrangement joins TRBV7-2 to TRBJ1-5; TRBD1 is a possible D gene (5 bases). Trimming removed 5 bases from V and 6 bases from J, with 14 bases in between. CDR3 length equals 14 residues. CDR1 SGHTA and CDR2 FQGNSA come from the germline V gene. CDR3 in DNA: TGTGCCAGCAGCCCGGGACTTGGGGCTCAGCCCCAGCATTTT. Translating gives CASSPGLGAQPQHF.

This clonotype turned up a few times. The chain carries TRBV7-2 and TRBJ2-5; D remains ambiguous. Germline CDR1 reads SGHTA; CDR2 reads FQGNSA. V gave up 2 bases and J gave up 3 bases, with 7 bases separating them. The CDR3 covers 13 residues. CDR3 nucleotides: TGTGCCAGCAGCTTAAACGGAAAAGAGACCCAGTACTTC. This sequence encodes CASSLNGKETQYF.

This clonotype showed up just a few times. The chain uses TRBV7-9 and TRBJ2-2, with D maybe TRBD2 (5 bases). Germline CDR1 and CDR2: SEHNR and FQNEAQ (reference sequence). CDR3 length: 13 residues. Trimming pared 3 bases from V and 10 bases from J, leaving 12 bases between. The CDR3 region is CASSFYPSQELFF. Written as DNA, the CDR3 is TGTGCCAGCAGCTTTTATCCTAGCCAGGAGCTGTTTTTT.

J is TRBJ2-2 and V is TRBV12-3 or TRBV12-4; the D gene could be TRBD1 or TRBD2 (6 bases each). With 7 bases removed from V and 0 bases from J, the gap between germline ends came to 12 bases. The length of the CDR3 is 15 residues. The DNA for the CDR3 is TGTGCCAGCACCCCGGGGGCGGCGAACACCGGGGAGCTGTTTTTT. Translation: CASTPGAANTGELFF.

The table lists this clonotype with a few counts. The V gene is TRBV7-9, the J gene TRBJ2-1; TRBD2 agrees at 10 bases. Germline V gene lookup returns CDR1 SEHNR and CDR2 FQNEAQ (reference sequence). J was trimmed by 3 bases and V by 4 bases; bases with no gene match: 3. CDR3 length equals 15 residues. The CDR3 sequence: CASSSGTSDYNEQFF. The CDR3 region has the DNA TGTGCCAGCAGCTCCGGGACTAGCGACTACAATGAGCAGTTCTTC.

Only a few counts were recorded for this clonotype. The DNA of the CDR3 is TGCAGTGCCCCTCCCGGGGGACTAGCGGGGACAGATACGCAGTATTTT. It translates to CSAPPGGLAGTDTQYF. The chain uses TRBV20-1 and TRBJ2-3; 13 positions match TRBD2. V trimming: 6 bases; J trimming: 3 bases; junction bases outside the gene matches: 9. Looked up from germline, CDR1 is DFQATT and CDR2 is SNEGSKA (reference sequence). The CDR3 totals 16 residues.

The chain joins TRBV24-1 to TRBJ2-3, with 9 nucleotides matching TRBD1. Germline CDR1 KGHDR, CDR2 SFDVKD. This CDR3 contains 14 residues. V was clipped by 5 bases and J by 4 bases; unmatched bases: 3. In nucleotides, the CDR3 is TGTGCCACCAGTGTCGGACAGGGGTCAGATACGCAGTATTTT. Its translation: CATSVGQGSDTQYF.

This clonotype was detected a few times. The gene calls are TRBV27 and TRBJ2-5, with D uncertain. The CDR3 consists of 13 residues. The V end lost 1 base, the J end lost 3 bases, and 6 bases lay between the germline ends. CDR1 and CDR2 (germline): MNHEY, SMNVEV (reference sequence). The CDR3 is CASSLYTEETQYF. As DNA, the CDR3 is TGTGCCAGCAGTTTATACACGGAAGAGACCCAGTACTTC.

This clonotype has a handful of counts. The chain uses TRBV20-1 and TRBJ2-7, with 9 nucleotides matching TRBD2. The CDR3 length is 16 residues. Germline CDR1 and CDR2: DFQATT and SNEGSKA (reference sequence). Trimming took 3 bases from V and 3 from J; bases not matched to a gene: 12. The CDR3 is CSASTLRRGGIYEQYF. CDR3 DNA sequence: TGCAGTGCTAGCACCCTGCGGCGGGGGGGCATCTACGAGCAGTACTTC.

This clonotype was seen only a few times. The rearrangement joins TRBV4-1 to TRBJ2-3; perhaps TRBD2 as D (7 bases). V lost 4 bases and J 2 bases, leaving 16 bases between the germline ends. The CDR3 runs to 16 residues. CDR1 and CDR2 (germline): MGHRA, YSYEKL. CDR3 sequence reads: CASSPRVAGATDTQYF. The DNA of the CDR3 is TGCGCCAGCAGCCCACGGGTTGCGGGGGCCACAGATACGCAGTATTTT.

There are a few counts of this clonotype. The chain has TRBV19 and TRBJ2-7; D is possibly TRBD1 or TRBD2 (5 bases each). V lost 5 bases and J lost 2, with 19 bases in between. Germline V CDR1 and CDR2: LNHDA, SQIVND (reference sequence). This CDR3 spans 16 amino acids. CDR3 DNA: TGTGCCAGTAGTTTTGGGACCGGGACCCTCGCCTACGAGCAGTACTTC. This encodes CASSFGTGTLAYEQYF.

There are a few counts of this clonotype. This chain's CDR3 is CASSTGQSPYNEQFF. The CDR3 DNA follows: TGTGCCAGCAGCACCGGACAGAGCCCCTACAATGAGCAGTTCTTC. The rearrangement links TRBV6-1 to TRBJ2-1; weak D call: TRBD1 (6 bases). From germline, CDR1 is MNHNS and CDR2 SASEGT. The CDR3 has 15 residues. Trimming took off 6 bases at V and 2 bases at J, with 14 bases between the two ends.

The sample holds a few counts of this clonotype. The chain recombines TRBV11-2 with TRBJ1-1, with no clear D. Germline loops: CDR1 SGHAT, CDR2 FQNNGV. The CDR3 sequence is 14 residues long. Trimming removed 3 bases from V and 6 bases from J, with 14 bases in between. CDR3 sequence reads: CASSFPLETAEAFF. The CDR3 DNA reads as TGTGCCAGCAGCTTCCCTCTAGAGACGGCTGAAGCTTTCTTT.

This clonotype turned up a few times. This chain joins TRBV19 and TRBJ2-4; 7 nucleotides align to TRBD1. J lost 7 bases, V lost 8 bases, and 5 bases had no gene match. CDR3 length: 12 residues. Germline CDR1 reads LNHDA; CDR2 reads SQIVND (reference sequence). The CDR3 protein is CASRDSGNIQYF. CDR3 DNA sequence: TGTGCCAGTCGGGACAGTGGGAACATTCAGTACTTC.

There are many counts of this clonotype. The chain uses TRBV5-1 and TRBJ2-3; D is perhaps TRBD2 (6 bases). CDR3 length: 14 amino acids. The V gene's germline CDR1 is SGHRS and CDR2 YFSETQ. V was cut by 5 bases and J by 5 bases, with 15 bases left in between. The CDR3 sequence: CASRGRPGVDTQYF. DNA of the CDR3: TGCGCCAGCAGGGGCAGGCCGGGAGTAGATACGCAGTATTTT.

This clonotype was observed at least ten times. This chain connects TRBV7-3 to TRBJ2-3, with 8 bases that match TRBD2. The CDR3 has 16 residues. J was trimmed by 2 bases and V by 4 bases; bases with no gene match: 8. The germline V gene encodes CDR1 SGHTA and CDR2 FQGTGA. The CDR3 reads CASSSLGGGNTDTQYF. In DNA, the CDR3 is TGTGCCAGCAGCTCCCTAGGCGGGGGGAACACAGATACGCAGTATTTT.

In its sample, this clonotype was seen many times. The chain couples TRBV7-3 to TRBJ2-3; either TRBD1 or TRBD2 may supply D (5 bases each). Trimming took off 4 bases at V and 2 bases at J, with 10 bases between the two ends. Looked up from germline, CDR1 is SGHTA and CDR2 is FQGTGA. This CDR3 has 14 amino acids. CDR3 DNA sequence: TGTGCCAGCAGCTCGACGGGGCCCACAGATACGCAGTATTTT. Translating it yields CASSSTGPTDTQYF.

The chain couples TRBV7-9 to TRBJ1-2, with D tentatively TRBD1 (6 bases). The germline gives CDR1 SEHNR, CDR2 FQNEAQ (reference sequence). Trimming cost V 4 bases and J 6 bases, with 12 bases left between them. The CDR3 length is 13 residues. Here the CDR3 DNA reads TGTGCCAGCAGCTCCCTGGGGGCGGATGGCTACACCTTC. Amino acids: CASSSLGADGYTF. The full variable domain, with the rest looked up from reference TRBV7-9 and TRBJ1-2, is DTGVSQNPRHKITKRGQNVTFRCDPISEHNRLYWYRQTLGQGPEFLTYFQNEAQLEKSRLLSDRFSAERPKGSFSTLEIQRTEQGDSAMYLCASSSLGADGYTFGSGTRLTVV.

This chain links TRBV9 with TRBJ1-1; D is unresolved. Trimming removed 4 bases at V and 5 bases at J, with 18 bases between. Germline values: CDR1 SGDLS, CDR2 YYNGEE. CDR3 length: 15 residues. The CDR3 sequence is CASSPRQMLWTEAFF. The CDR3 nucleotides are TGTGCCAGCAGCCCGCGCCAAATGCTGTGGACTGAAGCTTTCTTT.

The chain is built from TRBV7-2 and TRBJ1-1; TRBD1 might be the D (5 bases). The germline CDR1 and CDR2 sequences are SGHTA and FQGNSA. V gave up 2 bases and J gave up 4 bases, with 11 bases separating them. This CDR3 contains 14 residues. This CDR3 reads CASSLNQGVTEAFF. Here the CDR3 DNA reads TGTGCCAGCAGCTTAAATCAGGGTGTCACTGAAGCTTTCTTT.

V usage is TRBV7-3 and J usage is TRBJ2-1, with D possibly matching TRBD1 (6 bases). Deletions cut 5 bases from V and 7 bases from J, with 15 bases between. Per germline, CDR1 SGHTA and CDR2 FQGTGA. This CDR3 has 14 amino acids. DNA for the CDR3: TGTGCCAGCAGCCTCTTCCAGGGGTGGAATGAGCAGTTCTTC. It yields the protein CASSLFQGWNEQFF.

This clonotype was seen ten or more times. V is TRBV9 and J is TRBJ2-3; D is ambiguous. The CDR3 runs 14 residues. Germline-derived CDR1 and CDR2 are SGDLS and YYNGEE. Trimming took off 0 bases at V and 2 bases at J, with 7 bases between the two ends. CDR3 nucleotides: TGTGCCAGCAGCGTAGGACCCCCCACAGATACGCAGTATTTT. Translated: CASSVGPPTDTQYF.